This T cell receptor (beta chain) was identified during a study of cytomegalovirus exposure and HLA in healthy donors. Looking at the study overall: An early data release held some 89 million unique TCRs from HLA-typed donors.

It was with 60 Vbeta and 13 Jbeta primers that the PCR ran. Generated by immunoSEQ multiplex PCR, the TCRdb table keeps only in-frame clones and is missing some. Among a few hundred thousand clones listed, around 83% were seen once. Everyone who donated was a healthy bone marrow donor. Sequencing used PBMCs. This TCR was sampled from a girl under 18 in good health and CMV-seronegative.

CDR3 coding DNA: TGTGCCAGCAGTTTCTCGGTTAACCGGGGTAGTTTGACCTACGAGCAGTACTTC. This gives the protein CASSFSVNRGSLTYEQYF. The V gene is TRBV28, the J gene TRBJ2-7; TRBD2 is a possible D gene (5 bases). Trimming cost V 3 bases and J 2 bases, with 23 bases left between them. The CDR3 has 18 residues. The V gene's germline CDR1 is MDHEN and CDR2 SYDVKM.